This T cell receptor (beta chain) was sequenced in a study of cytomegalovirus exposure and HLA in healthy donors. Study-level results: It has been reported that TCR beta sequences accurately predicted the HLA-A and HLA-B alleles of most subjects. It was confirmed in vitro that a few of the CMV-associated chains were specific for CMV antigens.

As regards this clone: Its matching antigen is unknown.

PCR was performed using 60 Vbeta and 13 Jbeta primers. Some clones are missing from TCRdb's copy, which holds only in-frame ones; the method was immunoSEQ multiplex PCR. The sample lists 130,000 or so clones; roughly 80% were seen once. CDR3 length: 13 residues. Trimming stripped 7 bases from V and 5 bases from J, with 15 bases between. Germline V gives CDR1 SGDLS, CDR2 YYNGEE. Input material: PBMCs. The genes are TRBV9 and TRBJ1-2, with D tentatively TRBD1 (5 bases). The TCR was taken from a man aged 35 to 55 in good health and CMV-seronegative. This CDR3 reads CASGRVGDYGYTF. The CDR3 DNA follows: TGTGCCAGCGGCCGGGTAGGGGATTATGGCTACACCTTC.